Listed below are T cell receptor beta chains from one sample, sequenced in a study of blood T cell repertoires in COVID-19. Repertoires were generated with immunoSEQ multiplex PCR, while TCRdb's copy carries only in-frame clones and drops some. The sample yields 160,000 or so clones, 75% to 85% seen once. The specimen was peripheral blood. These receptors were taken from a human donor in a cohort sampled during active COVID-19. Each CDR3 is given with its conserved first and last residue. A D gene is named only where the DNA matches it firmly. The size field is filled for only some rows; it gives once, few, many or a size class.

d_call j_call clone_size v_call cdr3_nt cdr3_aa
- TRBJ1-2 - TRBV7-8 TGTGCCAGCAGCTTAGAGTCAGGTAGATTCTATGGCTACACCTTC CASSLESGRFYGYTF
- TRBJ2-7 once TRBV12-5 TGTGCTAGTGGTTTGGGACAGAGCTCCTACGAGCAGTACTTC CASGLGQSSYEQYF
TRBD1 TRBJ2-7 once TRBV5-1 TGCGCCAGCAGCCAGGGGGTGGACTACGAGCAGTACTTC CASSQGVDYEQYF
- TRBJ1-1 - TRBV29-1 TGCATCCCCACACAAGGGGGAGTTATGAACACTGAAGCTTTCTTT CIPTQGGVMNTEAFF
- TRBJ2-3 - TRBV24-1 TGTGCCACCAGTGATCCCCTTGGAGGGGCAAACTCAGATACGCAGTATTTT CATSDPLGGANSDTQYF
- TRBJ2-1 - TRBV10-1 TGCGCCAGCAGTAAGAAGACAGGCACCAGCTCCTACAATGAGCAGTTCTTC CASSKKTGTSSYNEQFF
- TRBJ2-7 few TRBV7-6 TGTGCCAGCAGCTCGGGACTCCTACTCACCTACGAGCAGTACTTC CASSSGLLLTYEQYF
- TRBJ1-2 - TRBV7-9 TGTGCCAGCAGCGACCACGTAGGCAGCGACTATGGCTACACCTTC CASSDHVGSDYGYTF
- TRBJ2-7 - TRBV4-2 TGTGCCAGCAGCCAAGATTCGGACAGAACATTCTACGAGCAGTACTTC CASSQDSDRTFYEQYF
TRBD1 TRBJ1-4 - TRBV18 TGTGCCAGCTCAGACGACAGGGGGCTCGCTAATGAAAAACTGTTTTTT CASSDDRGLANEKLFF
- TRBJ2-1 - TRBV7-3 TGTGCCAGCAGCGGGCAGGGGCGTCATGAGCAGTTCTTC CASSGQGRHEQFF
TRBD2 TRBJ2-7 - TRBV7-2 TGTGCCAGCAGCTTGGCTAGCGGGAGCTCCTACGAGCAGTACTTC CASSLASGSSYEQYF